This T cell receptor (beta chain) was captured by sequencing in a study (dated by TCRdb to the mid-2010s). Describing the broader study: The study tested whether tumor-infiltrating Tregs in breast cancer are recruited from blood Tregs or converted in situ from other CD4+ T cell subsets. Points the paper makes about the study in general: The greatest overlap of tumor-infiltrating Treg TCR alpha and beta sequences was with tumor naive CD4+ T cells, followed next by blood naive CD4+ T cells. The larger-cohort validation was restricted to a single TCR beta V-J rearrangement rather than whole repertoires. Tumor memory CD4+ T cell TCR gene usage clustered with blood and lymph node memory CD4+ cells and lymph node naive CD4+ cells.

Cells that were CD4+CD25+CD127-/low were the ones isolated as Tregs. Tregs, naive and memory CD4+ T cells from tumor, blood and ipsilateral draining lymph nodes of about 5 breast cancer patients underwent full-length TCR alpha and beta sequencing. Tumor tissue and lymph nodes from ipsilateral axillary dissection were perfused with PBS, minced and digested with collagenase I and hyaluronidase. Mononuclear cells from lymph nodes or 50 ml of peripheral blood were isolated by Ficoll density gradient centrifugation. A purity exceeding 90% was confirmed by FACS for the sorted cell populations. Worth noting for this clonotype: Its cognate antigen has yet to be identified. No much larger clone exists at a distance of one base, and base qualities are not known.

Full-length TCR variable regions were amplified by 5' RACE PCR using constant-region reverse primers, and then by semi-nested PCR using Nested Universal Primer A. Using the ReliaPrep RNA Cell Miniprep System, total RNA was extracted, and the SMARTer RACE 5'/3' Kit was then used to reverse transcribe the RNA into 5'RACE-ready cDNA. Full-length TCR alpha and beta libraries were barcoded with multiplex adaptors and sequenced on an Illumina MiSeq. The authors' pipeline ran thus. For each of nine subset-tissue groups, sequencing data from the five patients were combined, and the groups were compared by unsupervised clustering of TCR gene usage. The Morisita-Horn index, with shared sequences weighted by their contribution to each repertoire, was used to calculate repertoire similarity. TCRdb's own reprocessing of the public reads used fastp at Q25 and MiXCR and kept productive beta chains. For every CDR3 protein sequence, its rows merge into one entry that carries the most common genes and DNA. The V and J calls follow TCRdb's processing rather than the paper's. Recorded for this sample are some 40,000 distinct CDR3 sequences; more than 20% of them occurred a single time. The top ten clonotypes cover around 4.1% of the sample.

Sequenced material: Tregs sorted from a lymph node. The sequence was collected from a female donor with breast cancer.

The nucleotides read TGTGCCAGCAGTGTGACAGGGGCAGAGACCCAGTACTTC. This sequence encodes CASSVTGAETQYF. The receptor chain draws on TRBV2 and TRBJ2-5; 8 bases in the middle match TRBD1. Reading from cysteine to phenylalanine, the CDR3 counts 13 amino acids. The CDR3 DNA has 39 bases and is translated from base 1. Trimming accounts for 4 bases at V and 4 bases at J, while the number of junction bases matched to no gene is 2. The germline V gene sets CDR1 to SNHLY and CDR2 to FYNNEI. With the portions outside the CDR3 filled from the reference TRBV2 and TRBJ2-5 genes, the complete variable region becomes EPEVTQTPSHQVTQMGQEVILRCVPISNHLYFYWYRQILGQKVEFLVSFYNNEISEKSEIFDDQFSVERPDGSNFTLKIRSTKLEDSAMYFCASSVTGAETQYFGPGTRLLVL.